These T cell receptor beta chains were read from a single sample in a study of OX40 agonist ivuxolimab in advanced cancers. Sequencing used immunoSEQ multiplex PCR; TCRdb keeps in-frame clones, though not all of them. The table shows roughly 50,000 clones, with 75% to 90% occurring only once. Sequences were derived from CD4+ or CD8+ T cells sorted from blood, sampled in a trial of the OX40 agonist ivuxolimab. The receptors stem from an adult with an advanced solid tumor such as melanoma, head and neck, liver or kidney cancer. Both conserved end residues are part of each CDR3. The order of the fields is V gene, clone size, D gene, J gene, CDR3 DNA, CDR3 protein. The D gene is left open where the match is weak. A row's size may be missing; if present it is once, few, many or a size class.

V: TRBV5-1; size: few; D: NA; J: TRBJ1-2; DNA: TGCGCCAGCAGCCCTACCCGGGAGGGCTATGGCTACACCTTC; CDR3: CASSPTREGYGYTF
V: TRBV2; size: NA; D: TRBD2; J: TRBJ2-2; DNA: TGTGCCAGCAGGGGACTAGCCGGCGCCGGGGAGCTGTTTTTT; CDR3: CASRGLAGAGELFF
V: TRBV5-1; size: NA; D: NA; J: TRBJ1-3; DNA: TGCGCCAGCAGCGGAGGAGGGTCGAGAAACACCATATATTTT; CDR3: CASSGGGSRNTIYF
V: TRBV4-3; size: NA; D: NA; J: TRBJ1-1; DNA: TGCGCCAGCAGCCAAGATTCCCTAGGGAACACTGAAGCTTTCTTT; CDR3: CASSQDSLGNTEAFF
V: TRBV6-1; size: NA; D: NA; J: TRBJ1-2; DNA: TGTGCCAGCAGTGAAGCGAGGGGTGGCTATGGCTACACCTTC; CDR3: CASSEARGGYGYTF
V: TRBV29-1; size: NA; D: NA; J: TRBJ1-2; DNA: TGCAGCGTTCCCCGTGCAGGCGACTATGGCTACACCTTC; CDR3: CSVPRAGDYGYTF
V: TRBV5-1; size: once; D: TRBD1; J: TRBJ1-4; DNA: TGCGCCAGCAGTCGACAGGGGGGTACGTCGACTAATGAAAAACTGTTTTTT; CDR3: CASSRQGGTSTNEKLFF
V: TRBV5-1; size: NA; D: TRBD2; J: TRBJ2-1; DNA: TGCGCCAGCAGCTTGGCCTCTAGCGGGAGGTTCTACAATGAGCAGTTCTTC; CDR3: CASSLASSGRFYNEQFF
V: TRBV20-1; size: NA; D: NA; J: TRBJ2-7; DNA: TGCAGTGCTACGCAGGAGCAGTACTTC; CDR3: CSATQEQYF
V: TRBV4-3; size: NA; D: TRBD2; J: TRBJ2-3; DNA: TGCGCCAGCAGCCAAGGCCGGGGGGGTAGCGGGTACACAGATACGCAGTATTTT; CDR3: CASSQGRGGSGYTDTQYF
V: TRBV9; size: NA; D: TRBD2; J: TRBJ2-1; DNA: TGTGCCAGCAGCGTAGGAGTCCCGGGACTAGCGGGAGGGCCCTACAATGAGCAGTTCTTC; CDR3: CASSVGVPGLAGGPYNEQFF
V: TRBV29-1; size: medium-sized; D: NA; J: TRBJ2-3; DNA: TGCAGCGTTGATTCGACGGGGGCGCCGGATACGCAGTATTTT; CDR3: CSVDSTGAPDTQYF
V: TRBV5-4; size: NA; D: NA; J: TRBJ2-3; DNA: TGTGCCAGCAGCTTGGACCTAGTTAGCACAGATACGCAGTATTTT; CDR3: CASSLDLVSTDTQYF
V: TRBV27; size: NA; D: NA; J: TRBJ2-5; DNA: TGTGCCAGCAGCGGGTTAGGAGTGGGGGAAGAGACCCAGTACTTC; CDR3: CASSGLGVGEETQYF
V: TRBV4-1; size: NA; D: TRBD1; J: TRBJ2-1; DNA: TGCGCCAGCAGCCAAGACGCCAGGGGGAATGAGCAGTTCTTC; CDR3: CASSQDARGNEQFF
V: TRBV13; size: NA; D: NA; J: TRBJ2-6; DNA: TGTGCCAGCAGCCCCTCAGGTAGGACTGGTTCTGGGGCCAACGTCCTGACTTTC; CDR3: CASSPSGRTGSGANVLTF
V: TRBV4-3; size: NA; D: NA; J: TRBJ2-1; DNA: TGCGCCAGCAGCCGGGAGACGGTAAATGAGCAGTTCTTC; CDR3: CASSRETVNEQFF
V: TRBV13; size: NA; D: NA; J: TRBJ2-1; DNA: TGTGCCAGCAGCTTAAGGTTCGGGGGGCTCCATGAGCCCCCCCCATTCGAGCAGTTCTTC; CDR3: CASSLRFGGLHEPPPFEQFF
V: TRBV30; size: once; D: NA; J: TRBJ2-5; DNA: TGTGCCCAACTCTCCCCTAACCAAGAGACCCAGTACTTC; CDR3: CAQLSPNQETQYF
V: TRBV2; size: NA; D: NA; J: TRBJ2-2; DNA: TGTGCCAGCCGGGGACTTATCACCGGGGAGCTGTTTTTT; CDR3: CASRGLITGELFF
V: TRBV2; size: NA; D: NA; J: TRBJ1-5; DNA: TGTGCCAGCAGTGAAAATGGGGCAGTGCAACCCCAGCATTTT; CDR3: CASSENGAVQPQHF
V: TRBV27; size: NA; D: NA; J: TRBJ1-5; DNA: TGTGCCAGCAGCTTCCGGGACGGTGATCAGCCCCAGCATTTT; CDR3: CASSFRDGDQPQHF
V: TRBV11-3; size: NA; D: NA; J: TRBJ2-1; DNA: TGTGCCAGCAGCTTAGGGGTCCCGTGGGGAGGTGTAGGGAACAATGAGCAGTTCTTC; CDR3: CASSLGVPWGGVGNNEQFF
V: TRBV18; size: NA; D: NA; J: TRBJ2-3; DNA: TGTGCCAGCTCATCACTGCAGGGTCTGTCAGATACGCAGTATTTT; CDR3: CASSSLQGLSDTQYF
V: TRBV5-5; size: NA; D: NA; J: TRBJ1-4; DNA: TGTGCCAGCAGCTTGGTACAGGCTAATGAAAAACTGTTTTTT; CDR3: CASSLVQANEKLFF
V: TRBV19; size: once; D: TRBD1; J: TRBJ1-1; DNA: TGTGCCAGTAGTCAACTCCGGGACAGGAACACTGAAGCTTTCTTT; CDR3: CASSQLRDRNTEAFF
V: TRBV30; size: medium-sized; D: NA; J: TRBJ1-5; DNA: TGTGCCTGGAGTGTTGACAGCAATCAGCCCCAGCATTTT; CDR3: CAWSVDSNQPQHF
V: TRBV25-1; size: NA; D: NA; J: TRBJ2-2; DNA: TGTGCCAGCAGTGAATTCTGGCAGGGGGGCACCGGGGAGCTGTTTTTT; CDR3: CASSEFWQGGTGELFF
V: TRBV7-7; size: NA; D: TRBD2; J: TRBJ2-3; DNA: TGTGCCAGCAGCCCCTTAGCGGGGACTGGAGATACGCAGTATTTT; CDR3: CASSPLAGTGDTQYF
V: TRBV28; size: NA; D: NA; J: TRBJ2-6; DNA: TGTGCCAGCAGTCCGCGGAGTTGGGCTGGGGCCAACGTCCTGACTTTC; CDR3: CASSPRSWAGANVLTF
V: TRBV11-2; size: NA; D: NA; J: TRBJ1-1; DNA: TGTGCCAGCAGCTTAGAGCGTATGGGGGCTCGCGACACTGAAGCTTTCTTT; CDR3: CASSLERMGARDTEAFF
V: TRBV5-1; size: few; D: NA; J: TRBJ2-1; DNA: TGCGCCAGCAGGGGGGGCCCTGACTACAATGAGCAGTTCTTC; CDR3: CASRGGPDYNEQFF
V: TRBV7-2; size: few; D: NA; J: TRBJ1-2; DNA: TGTGCCAGCAGCTTAGGACACTATGGCTACACCTTC; CDR3: CASSLGHYGYTF
V: TRBV28; size: NA; D: NA; J: TRBJ1-5; DNA: TGTGCCAGCAGTTTACTTAATCAGCCCCAGCATTTT; CDR3: CASSLLNQPQHF
V: TRBV4-1; size: NA; D: NA; J: TRBJ2-2; DNA: TGCGCCAGCAGCCAGTCCGGGACCGCGAACACCGGGGAGCTGTTTTTT; CDR3: CASSQSGTANTGELFF
V: TRBV2; size: NA; D: TRBD2; J: TRBJ2-7; DNA: TGTGCCAGCGGACCTTTAGGATGGCTAGCGGATTCCTACGAGCAGTACTTC; CDR3: CASGPLGWLADSYEQYF
V: TRBV5-5; size: NA; D: NA; J: TRBJ2-7; DNA: TGTGCCAGCAGCGTGAACGGGGGGCAGCAGTACTTC; CDR3: CASSVNGGQQYF
V: TRBV5-1; size: NA; D: TRBD2; J: TRBJ2-7; DNA: TGCGCCAGCAGCTTGGGTGCGGGAGCCCGCGAGCAGTACTTC; CDR3: CASSLGAGAREQYF
V: TRBV5-1; size: NA; D: NA; J: TRBJ2-3; DNA: TGCGCCAGCAGCTTGGGGGGAGTCACAGATACGCAGTATTTT; CDR3: CASSLGGVTDTQYF
V: TRBV7-2; size: NA; D: NA; J: TRBJ2-5; DNA: TGTGCCAGCAGCTTAGTGGTCACCGGGAGCGTCGTAGAGACCCAGTACTTC; CDR3: CASSLVVTGSVVETQYF
V: TRBV18; size: NA; D: NA; J: TRBJ1-2; DNA: TGTGCCAGCTCACCACCGGGAGGGCCCGGCTACACCTTC; CDR3: CASSPPGGPGYTF
V: TRBV28; size: NA; D: NA; J: TRBJ1-4; DNA: TGTGCCAGCAGTTTATACCAGATAGAGGCTAATGAAAAACTGTTTTTT; CDR3: CASSLYQIEANEKLFF
V: TRBV7-8; size: NA; D: NA; J: TRBJ1-5; DNA: TGTGCCAGCAGCTTATTGGCCGAGCCCCAGCATTTT; CDR3: CASSLLAEPQHF
V: TRBV5-6; size: NA; D: TRBD2; J: TRBJ2-5; DNA: TGTGCCAGCAGACTGACAAACGGACTAGACCATCAAGAGACCCAGTACTTC; CDR3: CASRLTNGLDHQETQYF
V: TRBV5-1; size: once; D: TRBD2; J: TRBJ2-1; DNA: TGCGCCAGCAGCTCCATACTCCCGGGACTAGCGGGAGTAGGCTCCTACAATGAGCAGTTCTTC; CDR3: CASSSILPGLAGVGSYNEQFF
V: TRBV18; size: few; D: NA; J: TRBJ1-2; DNA: TGTGCCAGCTCACGGATGGAGAGAGACTATGGCTACACCTTC; CDR3: CASSRMERDYGYTF
V: TRBV5-1; size: NA; D: NA; J: TRBJ2-2; DNA: TGCGCCAGCAGTACGGACGGACCCGGGGAGCTGTTTTTT; CDR3: CASSTDGPGELFF
V: TRBV19; size: NA; D: NA; J: TRBJ2-7; DNA: TGTGCCAGTAGTCGGACGGGCCGTTACGAGCAGTACTTC; CDR3: CASSRTGRYEQYF
V: TRBV9; size: once; D: NA; J: TRBJ2-1; DNA: TGTGCCAGCAGCACAAGCGGAAGCACTTACAATGAGCAGTTCTTC; CDR3: CASSTSGSTYNEQFF
V: TRBV7-2; size: NA; D: NA; J: TRBJ1-5; DNA: TGTGCCAGCAGCCCCACGACAGTAAGCAATCAGCCCCAGCATTTT; CDR3: CASSPTTVSNQPQHF